This TCR beta chain was profiled in a study of blood T cell repertoires in COVID-19. Overall study: Researchers got acute and convalescent COVID-19 samples from the United States, Italy and Spain. From T cells, B-cell-depleted T cells, or PBMCs came the material, which was cDNA or gDNA.

The CDR3 is 17 residues long. V was pared by 2 bases and J by 5 bases, with 21 bases between. The germline CDR1 and CDR2 sequences are SGHAT and FQNNGV. Per the authors' pipeline: Estimation of nucleated cell counts was performed using reference gene primer amplification. Using immunoSEQ multiplex PCR, the repertoire was profiled, and TCRdb retains in-frame clones only, with some absent. Clonal size and the V and J genes are those of that table, whereas D and trimming came from the DNA. The sample holds about 87,000 clones; approximately 89% are singletons and the top ten take roughly 6.8%. The source is a human donor with acute or convalescent COVID-19. The donor label of this sample is uncertain. Sequencing input: peripheral blood. The chain carries TRBV11-2 and TRBJ2-5; D may be TRBD2 (6 bases). The CDR3, as DNA: TGTGCCAGCAGCTTATCAGTCGGGGGTAGGCAACGGGAGACCCAGTACTTC. It encodes CASSLSVGGRQRETQYF.